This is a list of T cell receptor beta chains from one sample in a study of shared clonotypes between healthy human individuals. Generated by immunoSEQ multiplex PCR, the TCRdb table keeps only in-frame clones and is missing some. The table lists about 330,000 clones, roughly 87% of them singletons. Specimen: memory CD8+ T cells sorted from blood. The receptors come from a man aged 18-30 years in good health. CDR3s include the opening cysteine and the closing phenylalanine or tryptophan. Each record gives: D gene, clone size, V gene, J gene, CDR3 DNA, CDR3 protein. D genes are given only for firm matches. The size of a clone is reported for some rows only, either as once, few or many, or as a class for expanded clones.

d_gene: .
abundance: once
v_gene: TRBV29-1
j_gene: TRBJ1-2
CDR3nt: TGCAGCGTTGATTCGCCCTATGGCTACACCTTC
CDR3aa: CSVDSPYGYTF

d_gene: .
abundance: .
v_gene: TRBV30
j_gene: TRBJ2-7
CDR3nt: TGTGCCTGGAGTGGAGACGATAGCTCCTACGAGCAGTACTTC
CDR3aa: CAWSGDDSSYEQYF

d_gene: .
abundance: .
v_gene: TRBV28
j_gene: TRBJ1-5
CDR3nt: TGTGCCAGCAGTTTCCAGGATCTCAATCAGCCCCAGCATTTT
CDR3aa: CASSFQDLNQPQHF

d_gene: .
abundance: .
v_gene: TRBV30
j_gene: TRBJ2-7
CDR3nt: TGTGCCTGGAGTCTATGGACGAGCCGCGAGCAGTACTTC
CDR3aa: CAWSLWTSREQYF

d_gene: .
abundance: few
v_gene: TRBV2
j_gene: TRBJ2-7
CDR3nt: TGTGCCAGCAGTGAAGCGTGGGACTCCTTGTTCGAGTCTTCCTACGAGCAGTACTTC
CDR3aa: CASSEAWDSLFESSYEQYF

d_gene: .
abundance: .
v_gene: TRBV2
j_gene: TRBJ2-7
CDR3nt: TGTGCCAGCATGGGGGCCTATACTAGCTACGAGCAGTACTTC
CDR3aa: CASMGAYTSYEQYF

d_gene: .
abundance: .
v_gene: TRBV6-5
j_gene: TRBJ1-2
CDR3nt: TGTGCCAGCAGTTACTTCGGCAGTAACTATGGCTACACCTTC
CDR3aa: CASSYFGSNYGYTF

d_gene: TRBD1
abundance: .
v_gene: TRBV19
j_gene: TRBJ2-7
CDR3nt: TGTGCCAGTAGTATGCGGACAGGCCTGACCTACGAGCAGTACTTC
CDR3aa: CASSMRTGLTYEQYF

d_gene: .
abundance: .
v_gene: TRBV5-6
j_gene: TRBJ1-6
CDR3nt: TGTGCCAGCAGCGTGACGGTATGGTCGAATTCACCCCTCCACTTT
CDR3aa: CASSVTVWSNSPLHF

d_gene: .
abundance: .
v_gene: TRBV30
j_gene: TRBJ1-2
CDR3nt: TGTGCCTGGAGTGGGAATGGCTACACCTTC
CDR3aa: CAWSGNGYTF

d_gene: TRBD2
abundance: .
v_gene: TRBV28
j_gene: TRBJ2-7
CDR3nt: TGTGCCAGCACCCTAGCGGGAGCTTCCTACGAGCAGTACTTC
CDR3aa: CASTLAGASYEQYF

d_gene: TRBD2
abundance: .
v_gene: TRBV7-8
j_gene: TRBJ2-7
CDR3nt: TGTGCCAGCAGCAATACTAGCGGGAGGGCCGAGTACGAGCAGTACTTC
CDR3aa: CASSNTSGRAEYEQYF

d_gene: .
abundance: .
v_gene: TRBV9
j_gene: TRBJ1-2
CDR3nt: TGTGCCAGCAGCGTAGGGGGTTTAGCTAACTATGGCTACACCTTC
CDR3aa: CASSVGGLANYGYTF

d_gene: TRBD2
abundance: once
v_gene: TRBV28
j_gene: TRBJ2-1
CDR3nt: TGTGCCAGCAGTTTATGGGGCCCTGATAGCGGGGGAGACAATGAGCAGTTCTTC
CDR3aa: CASSLWGPDSGGDNEQFF

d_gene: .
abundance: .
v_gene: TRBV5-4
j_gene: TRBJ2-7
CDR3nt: TGTGCCAGCAGCCCGGGCGATTCGACCTACGAGCAGTACTTC
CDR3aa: CASSPGDSTYEQYF

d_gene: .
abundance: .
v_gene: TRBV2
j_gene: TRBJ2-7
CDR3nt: TGTGCCAGCAGTCCCCCGGCAGGCTACGAGCAGTACTTC
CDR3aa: CASSPPAGYEQYF